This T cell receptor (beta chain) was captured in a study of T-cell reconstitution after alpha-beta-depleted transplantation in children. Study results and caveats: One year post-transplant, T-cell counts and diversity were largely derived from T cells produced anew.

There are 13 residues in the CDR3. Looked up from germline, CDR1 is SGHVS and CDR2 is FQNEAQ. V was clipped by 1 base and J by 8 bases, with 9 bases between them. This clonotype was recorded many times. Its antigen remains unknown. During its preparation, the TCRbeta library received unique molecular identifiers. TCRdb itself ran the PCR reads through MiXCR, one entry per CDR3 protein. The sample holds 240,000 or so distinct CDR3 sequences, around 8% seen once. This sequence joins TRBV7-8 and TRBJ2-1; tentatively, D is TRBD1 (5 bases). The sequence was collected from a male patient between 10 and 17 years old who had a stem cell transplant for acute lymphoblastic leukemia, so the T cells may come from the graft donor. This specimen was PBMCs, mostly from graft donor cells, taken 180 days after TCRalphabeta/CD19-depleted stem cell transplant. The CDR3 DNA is TGTGCCAGCAGCTTAGGGACATTCCATGAGCAGTTCTTC. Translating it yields CASSLGTFHEQFF.